This entry is about one T cell receptor (beta chain). Trimming took off 7 bases at V and 2 bases at J, with 12 bases between the two ends. Germline-derived CDR1 and CDR2 are LNHDA and SQIVND (reference sequence). CDR3 length: 13 amino acids. The sample is drawn from a study of blood T cell repertoires in COVID-19. Assay: immunoSEQ multiplex PCR; the TCRdb copy retains only in-frame clones and omits some. This sample has approximately 89,000 clones, with more than 90% found just once. Material: peripheral blood. The TCR was taken from a human donor with active COVID-19. The donor label of this sample is uncertain. This rearrangement joins TRBV19 to TRBJ2-7; a weak D match, TRBD1 (6 bases). For the CDR3, the DNA is TGTGCCAGTAATGGGGGCAGCACCTACGAGCAGTACTTC. It specifies CASNGGSTYEQYF.